The entry below describes one TCR beta chain. These data are taken from a study of blood T cell repertoires in COVID-19. Turning to the study itself: COVID-19 samples, acute and convalescent, were from the United States, Italy and Spain. PBMCs, B-cell-depleted T cells, or T cells provided the cDNA or gDNA that made up the material.

Authors' methods: Amplifying reference gene primers gave estimates of nucleated cell counts. Assay: immunoSEQ multiplex PCR; the TCRdb copy retains only in-frame clones and omits some. V and J calls and clone size are given by that table; D and trimming were obtained from the DNA. This table holds roughly 200,000 clones, around 89% found once. V dropped 4 bases and J dropped 4; count of bases not matched to a gene: 7. This CDR3 contains 15 residues. The germline V gene encodes CDR1 ENHRY and CDR2 SYGVKD. This sequence originates from a man aged 45-65 years with acute or convalescent COVID-19. Sequencing input: peripheral blood. This chain uses TRBV10-3 with TRBJ1-1; 9 bases are shared with TRBD1. This chain's CDR3 is CAISAGTGLGTEAFF. In DNA form, the CDR3 reads TGTGCCATCAGTGCGGGGACAGGGTTGGGCACTGAAGCTTTCTTT.